A selection of T cell receptor beta chains follows, all from one sample in a study of blood T cell repertoires in COVID-19. Clones were sequenced by immunoSEQ multiplex PCR, and TCRdb holds only the in-frame ones, with some missing. The profile shows roughly 120,000 clones, around 87% of them singletons. Sequencing used peripheral blood. The receptors come from a man in his 70s with active or convalescent COVID-19. Each CDR3 is given with its conserved first and last residue.

cdr3_aa j_call v_call
CASSTDRAQETQYF TRBJ2-5 TRBV2
CASSSSGQETQYF TRBJ2-5 TRBV19
CASSESWTHNEQFF TRBJ2-1 TRBV10-1
CATSDRRDYNEQFF TRBJ2-1 TRBV24-1
CSAGQGQKNYGYTF TRBJ1-2 TRBV29-1
CASSTSGAGFTYEQYF TRBJ2-7 TRBV28
CASRPQGAGNTIYF TRBJ1-3 TRBV27
CASSRTREETQYF TRBJ2-5 TRBV7-8
CASSEALAGAPNTGELFF TRBJ2-2 TRBV6-1
CASMWTVQETQYF TRBJ2-5 TRBV2
CASSFDLAGATDTQYF TRBJ2-3 TRBV28
CSARPGSGRGEQYF TRBJ2-7 TRBV29-1
CASSKSRAGAYEQYF TRBJ2-7 TRBV21-1
CTSSQDPRERETQYF TRBJ2-5 TRBV1
CASSPTGSTVNYGYTF TRBJ1-2 TRBV18
CASRWRTGSNQPQHF TRBJ1-5 TRBV28
CASSLGGYGGAAETQYF TRBJ2-5 TRBV13
CASSVNPAGVRIPTDTQYF TRBJ2-3 TRBV9
CASSLNPGTGSRQFF TRBJ2-1 TRBV7-3
CASSLGGATEAFF TRBJ1-1 TRBV7-6
CASSIWQPSQPQHF TRBJ1-5 TRBV19
CASSQDLAGGRRSYNEQFF TRBJ2-1 TRBV3-1/TRBV3-2
CASSGSTGDGDTGELFF TRBJ2-2 TRBV6-6
CASSLLGQGNYGYTF TRBJ1-2 TRBV18
CASSYSTGSPYYEQYF TRBJ2-7 TRBV6-5
CASGLTGGITEAFF TRBJ1-1 TRBV12-5
CASSPGGTGRKNEQFF TRBJ2-1 TRBV7-9
CASSAQGMNTEAFF TRBJ1-1 TRBV7-8
CASSESTGWGTEAFF TRBJ1-1 TRBV6-1
CAISDITEAFF TRBJ1-1 TRBV10-3
CASRRRANTEAFF TRBJ1-1 TRBV6-5
CASSQALSGTRGNEQFF TRBJ2-1 TRBV3-1/TRBV3-2
CASAAGVKNIQYF TRBJ2-4 TRBV12-5
CASSLDEGAAGYTF TRBJ1-2 TRBV5-1
CASSFGGPGAGANVLTF TRBJ2-6 TRBV7-9
CASLTQLNTEAFF TRBJ1-1 TRBV2
CASRDRGRSGNTIYF TRBJ1-3 TRBV19
CASSAPSDRNYGYTF TRBJ1-2 TRBV19
CASSRRLAASSYNEQFF TRBJ2-1 TRBV3-1/TRBV3-2
CASSFSFGGNYEQYF TRBJ2-7 TRBV27
CASSSRGVGPYSGNTIYF TRBJ1-3 TRBV9
CASSGGLAGGNEQFF TRBJ2-1 TRBV18
CASSLRQKGQHF TRBJ1-5 TRBV28
CASSGTEQYF TRBJ2-7 TRBV6-5
CASSSSGESTEAFF TRBJ1-1 TRBV18
CASSLVGQGNEKLFF TRBJ1-4 TRBV27
CAWSDGTSGLSSYNEQFF TRBJ2-1 TRBV30
CASREDRFSGNTIYF TRBJ1-3 TRBV6-6
CASSVNPVTGGTEAFF TRBJ1-1 TRBV9
CASSQTDRNYNSGNTIYF TRBJ1-3 TRBV4-2
CASSSPGQGRNEQFF TRBJ2-1 TRBV5-1
CASSPEGGGLYGYTF TRBJ1-2 TRBV2